A selection of T cell receptor beta chains follows, all from one sample in a study of blood T cells in healthy people across ages. TCRdb reprocessed the 5' RACE reads with MiXCR, giving one entry per CDR3 protein. This table holds about 970,000 distinct CDR3 sequences, roughly 50% found once. The sequencing sample was made of blood. The origin of the receptors is a woman aged 55-70 years in good health. The CDR3 runs from the conserved cysteine through the conserved F or W. The D gene is left open where the match is weak. Clone size is not always given. Where it is, it says once, few, many or a class for expanded clones.

clone_size j_call v_call d_call cdr3_nt cdr3_aa
few TRBJ2-7 TRBV29-1 NA TGCAGCGTTGTCGCGGGGTGGGGCCTAGACGAGCAGTACTTC CSVVAGWGLDEQYF
few TRBJ2-7 TRBV11-2 TRBD2 TGTGCCAGCAGCTCCCAGCTAGCGGGGAGCTCCTACGAGCAGTACTTC CASSSQLAGSSYEQYF
NA TRBJ2-5 TRBV25-1 TRBD1 TGTGCCAGCAACGTCAGGGGGCAGGGAGAGACCCAGTACTTC CASNVRGQGETQYF
few TRBJ1-2 TRBV10-3 NA TGTGCCGTCTCGACAGATCCTAACTATGGCTACACCTTC CAVSTDPNYGYTF
once TRBJ2-5 TRBV7-3 NA TGTGCCAGCAGCTTAGGAAAAGAAGAGACCCAGTACTTC CASSLGKEETQYF
many TRBJ2-3 TRBV9 NA TGTGCCAGCAGCGTAGGTTCCAGCGGGGATACGCAGTATTTT CASSVGSSGDTQYF
NA TRBJ2-5 TRBV7-3 NA TGTGCCAGCAGCTTAACAGAGTCGGGGACGAGCGGTTACAATGAGCAGTACTTC CASSLTESGTSGYNEQYF
NA TRBJ2-7 TRBV18 NA TGTGCCAGCTCACGTTTGGATAGGGCCCACGAGCAGTACTTC CASSRLDRAHEQYF
many TRBJ2-4 TRBV5-6 NA TGTGCCAGCAGCTTGGACCAGCGGGACATTCAGTACTTC CASSLDQRDIQYF
NA TRBJ2-7 TRBV28 TRBD2 TGTGCCAGCAGTTTTCGGTCCTTACTAGCGGGCTACGAGCAGTACTTC CASSFRSLLAGYEQYF
NA TRBJ2-7 TRBV12-3/TRBV12-4 NA TGTGCCAGCAGTTCTAGGGAGACCCGGTACTTC CASSSRETRYF
NA TRBJ2-5 TRBV27 NA TGTGCCAGCAAAGGGACACGGGAAGAGACCCAGTACTTC CASKGTREETQYF
NA TRBJ2-5 TRBV7-6 NA TGTGCCAGCAGCCCTAATGTAGGCAGCGAGCTACAAGAGACCCAGTACTTC CASSPNVGSELQETQYF
NA TRBJ2-1 TRBV7-9 NA TGTGCCAGCAGCTTAGCGGGTCGGAGGGACAATGAGCAGTTCTTC CASSLAGRRDNEQFF
NA TRBJ2-5 TRBV5-4 NA TGTGCCAGCACCCATTGGACTGAGCAAGAGACCCAGTACTTC CASTHWTEQETQYF
many TRBJ2-7 TRBV27 TRBD2 TGTGCCAGCAGTTCGACTAGCGAGGGGGAGCAGTACTTC CASSSTSEGEQYF
few TRBJ2-1 TRBV29-1 TRBD2 TGCAGCGTTGCGGGACTAGCATTCAATGAGCAGTTCTTC CSVAGLAFNEQFF
few TRBJ2-1 TRBV20-1 NA TGCAGTGCTAGAAGAGCGGGTCACTCCTACAATGAGCAGTTCTTC CSARRAGHSYNEQFF
NA TRBJ1-4 TRBV25-1 NA TGTGCCAGCAGTGAAGGGTTTAATGAAAAACTGTTTTTT CASSEGFNEKLFF
once TRBJ1-2 TRBV12-3/TRBV12-4 NA TGTGCCAGCAGGGACGGGGAAGGGGAGGGCGGCTACACCTTC CASRDGEGEGGYTF
few TRBJ2-3 TRBV29-1 TRBD2 TGCAGCGTTGAAGGGTCTAGCGGGGAGAGAACAGATACGCAGTATTTT CSVEGSSGERTDTQYF
NA TRBJ2-5 TRBV20-1 TRBD2 TGCAGTGCTAGAGACTCAGGACTAGCGGGGCCGCGGGGCGAGACCCAGTACTTC CSARDSGLAGPRGETQYF
NA TRBJ2-1 TRBV5-1 TRBD2 TGCGCCAGCAGCTTAAGAGGGAGGGGTGGTTACAATGAGCAGTTCTTC CASSLRGRGGYNEQFF
NA TRBJ1-5 TRBV7-2 TRBD1 TGTGCCAGCAGCTTAGGACACCGGGACAGGGGTTTCAATCAGCCCCAGCATTTT CASSLGHRDRGFNQPQHF
many TRBJ2-5 TRBV29-1 TRBD2 TGCAGCGTTGTACGACTAGCGGGAAAAGAGACCCAGTACTTC CSVVRLAGKETQYF
NA TRBJ2-1 TRBV4-1 NA TGCGCCAGCAGCCAAGTGGTACCGGGAGTGAGATGGAATGAGCAGTTCTTC CASSQVVPGVRWNEQFF
NA TRBJ1-4 TRBV24-1 NA TGTGCCACCAGCCAAGGTGGTGAAAAACTGTTTTTT CATSQGGEKLFF
NA TRBJ1-4 TRBV11-2 NA TGTGCCAGCAGCTTTGGGGTATTGGAAAAACTGTTTTTT CASSFGVLEKLFF
NA TRBJ2-7 TRBV3-1 NA TGTGCCAGCAGCCAAGATGCGGTTTCCTACGAGCAGTACTTC CASSQDAVSYEQYF
NA TRBJ2-1 TRBV6-5 TRBD1 TGTGCCAGCAGCCCCGGTCAGGGGGCTAACTACAATGAGCAGTTCTTC CASSPGQGANYNEQFF
NA TRBJ2-5 TRBV27 NA TGTGCCAGCAGTCCTCACCGGGCCCAAAGCAGGGAGACCCAGTACTTC CASSPHRAQSRETQYF
NA TRBJ2-3 TRBV20-1 NA TGCAGTGCCCCGGATCGTAGCGGAGTCCGCACAGATACGCAGTATTTT CSAPDRSGVRTDTQYF
NA TRBJ2-1 TRBV15 TRBD2 TGTGCCACCAGCAGGGAACCCTCCCCCAGACTAGCGTGGAATGAGCAGTTCTTC CATSREPSPRLAWNEQFF
NA TRBJ2-7 TRBV3-1 NA TGTGCCAGCAGCCAAGCGTGGTTTCTAGGGGGAGGATACGAGCAGTACTTC CASSQAWFLGGGYEQYF
few TRBJ2-7 TRBV7-9 NA TGTGCCAGCAGCCATCGTTTGGAGGGCCATTACGAGCAGTACTTC CASSHRLEGHYEQYF
NA TRBJ2-4 TRBV4-1 TRBD2 TGCGCCAGCAGCCAAGAGGGACTAGCGGGAGTGGGAGCCAAAAACATTCAGTACTTC CASSQEGLAGVGAKNIQYF
NA TRBJ2-5 TRBV28 NA TGTGCCAGCGGCCCTCAGACCTACCAAGAGACCCAGTACTTC CASGPQTYQETQYF
NA TRBJ2-5 TRBV27 TRBD2 TGTGTCAGCAGTCCGTTGACTAGCGGGATTGAGACCCAGTACTTC CVSSPLTSGIETQYF
NA TRBJ2-7 TRBV29-1 TRBD2 TGCAGCGTTGAAGCACTAGCGGGTGGCGGGCAGTACTTC CSVEALAGGGQYF
NA TRBJ2-1 TRBV20-1 TRBD2 TGCAGTGCTAGACCTAGCGGTTTCCACAATGAGCAGTTCTTC CSARPSGFHNEQFF
NA TRBJ2-5 TRBV7-9 NA TGTGCCAGCAGCTCTTCGGCCCTGGGGACCCAGTACTTC CASSSSALGTQYF
NA TRBJ2-7 TRBV19 NA TGTGCCAGTAGTATAGACGCGGGGGCCTACAATGAGCAGTACTTC CASSIDAGAYNEQYF
NA TRBJ2-4 TRBV20-1 TRBD1 TGCAGTGCTAGCCGGACAGGGAACATTCAGTACTTC CSASRTGNIQYF
NA TRBJ2-7 TRBV20-1 TRBD2 TGCAGTGCAAGACTAGCGGGACATTTGGAGCAGTACTTC CSARLAGHLEQYF
NA TRBJ2-5 TRBV4-1 TRBD1 TGCGCCAGCAGCTCGGTACAGGGGGCGCGGGAGACCCAGTACTTC CASSSVQGARETQYF
NA TRBJ2-7 TRBV6-5 NA TGTGCCAGCAGTTACTCGGACGGGGCCTACGAGCAGTACTTC CASSYSDGAYEQYF
once TRBJ2-1 TRBV24-1 TRBD1 TGTGCCACCAGTGGAGGGGGCGGTGAGCAGTTCTTC CATSGGGGEQFF
NA TRBJ2-7 TRBV5-1 TRBD2 TGCGCCAGCAGCCCGGGGGACCTGACTAGCGCCTACTACGAGCAGTACTTC CASSPGDLTSAYYEQYF
NA TRBJ2-7 TRBV28 TRBD2 TGTGCCAGCACTTGGTCGGCGGGAGTGAGCTACGAGCAGTACTTC CASTWSAGVSYEQYF
NA TRBJ2-3 TRBV4-1 TRBD2 TGCGCCAGCAGCCAAGAAGCCCCCGCCGGACTAGCGGGAGTCCCTTCTTCCACAGATACGCAGTATTTT CASSQEAPAGLAGVPSSTDTQYF
NA TRBJ2-7 TRBV28 NA TGTGCCAGCATGGTGGGGTCCGGCTACGAGCAGTACTTC CASMVGSGYEQYF
NA TRBJ2-3 TRBV5-1 TRBD2 TGCGCCAGCAGCTTGCAGGGACTAGCCTCGGATACGCAGTATTTT CASSLQGLASDTQYF
NA TRBJ2-1 TRBV14 TRBD2 TGTGCCAGCAGCCAAGATCTAGGACTAGCGGGAGTTAATGAGCAGTTCTTC CASSQDLGLAGVNEQFF